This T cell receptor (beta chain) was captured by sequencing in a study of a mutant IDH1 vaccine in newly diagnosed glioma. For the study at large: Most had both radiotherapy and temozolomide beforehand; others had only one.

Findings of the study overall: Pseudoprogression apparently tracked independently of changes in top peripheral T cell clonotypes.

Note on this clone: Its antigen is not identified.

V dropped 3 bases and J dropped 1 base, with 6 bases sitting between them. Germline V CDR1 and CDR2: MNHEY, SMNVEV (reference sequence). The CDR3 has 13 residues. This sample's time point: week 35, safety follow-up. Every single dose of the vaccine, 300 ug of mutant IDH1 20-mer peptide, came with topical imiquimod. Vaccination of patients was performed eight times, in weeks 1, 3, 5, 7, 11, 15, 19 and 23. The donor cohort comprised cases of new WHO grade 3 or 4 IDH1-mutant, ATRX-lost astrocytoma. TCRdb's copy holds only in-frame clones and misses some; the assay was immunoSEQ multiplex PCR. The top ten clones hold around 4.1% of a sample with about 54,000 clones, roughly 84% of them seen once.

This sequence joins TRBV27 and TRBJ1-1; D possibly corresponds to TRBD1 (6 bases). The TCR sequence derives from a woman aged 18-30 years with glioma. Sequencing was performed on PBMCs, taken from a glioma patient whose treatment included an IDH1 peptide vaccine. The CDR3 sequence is CASSFRGNTEAFF. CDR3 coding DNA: TGTGCCAGCAGTTTCAGGGGGAACACTGAAGCTTTCTTT.